The 18 T cell receptor beta chains given below trace back to one sample, sequenced in a study of blood T cell repertoires in COVID-19. Profiling relied on immunoSEQ multiplex PCR, and the TCRdb table lists in-frame clones only, not all of them. The repertoire includes 250,000 to 350,000 clones, about 86% of them detected once, and 15% to 17% sits in the top ten. The sample was peripheral blood. The origin of the receptors is a person aged 65 to 85 with COVID-19, enrolled during active disease.

This clone occurred once. J is TRBJ2-7 and V is TRBV14; D is perhaps TRBD2 (6 bases). There are 15 residues in the CDR3. Germline CDR1 SGHDN, CDR2 FVKESK. V lost 4 bases to trimming and J lost 2 bases, with 15 bases between them. CDR3: CASSREDGLAYEQYF. CDR3 DNA: TGTGCCAGCAGCCGGGAGGACGGTCTAGCCTACGAGCAGTACTTC.

For the CDR3, the DNA is TGTGCCAGTAGTATAGATGTTGGGGGCAGGGGAACCGGGGAGCTGTTTTTT. This encodes CASSIDVGGRGTGELFF. This chain links TRBV19 with TRBJ2-2; tentative D call: TRBD1 (6 bases). The CDR3 runs to 17 residues. The V end lost 0 bases, the J end lost 5 bases, and 16 bases lay between the germline ends. Germline V gene data show CDR1 as LNHDA and CDR2 as SQIVND (reference sequence).

The chain joins TRBV3-1 (or the pseudogene TRBV3-2) to TRBJ1-3, with D perhaps matching TRBD1 (5 bases). The V end lost 1 base, the J end lost 2 bases, and 9 bases lay between the germline ends. Germline-derived CDR1 and CDR2 are LGHDT and YNNKEL (reference sequence). The CDR3 is 15 residues long. The CDR3 DNA sequence: TGTGCCAGCAGCCAAGGCAGGGCCACTGGAAACACCATATATTTT. Translated, it gives CASSQGRATGNTIYF.

CDR3 sequence: CASRPTGGIGYTF. The CDR3 DNA sequence: TGTGCCAGCAGACCCACAGGGGGCATAGGCTACACCTTC. The chain links TRBV7-2 to TRBJ1-2; 9 positions match TRBD1. The germline V gene has CDR1 SGHTA and CDR2 FQGNSA. The CDR3 length is 13 residues. Trimming removed 6 bases from V and 8 bases from J; junction bases left unmatched: 7.

The chain is built from TRBV7-9 and TRBJ2-3, with D perhaps matching TRBD1 (5 bases). This CDR3 comprises 14 residues. The V end was cut by 1 base, the J end by 3 bases, with 8 bases between. From germline, CDR1 is SEHNR and CDR2 FQNEAQ (reference sequence). Here the CDR3 DNA reads TGTGCCAGCAGCTTAGGGGGCATTACAGATACGCAGTATTTT. Its translation is CASSLGGITDTQYF.

This clone was detected only a few times. The chain joins TRBV6-5 to TRBJ2-1, with D maybe TRBD2 (6 bases). The CDR3 contains 13 residues. Per the germline V gene, CDR1 is MNHEY and CDR2 is SVGAGI. Trimming shortened V by 3 bases and J by 6 bases, and 9 bases separated the two germline ends. The DNA of the CDR3 is TGTGCCAGCAGTTATCTGACTAGCAATGAGCAGTTCTTC. Translated, it gives CASSYLTSNEQFF.

V and J are TRBV7-9 and TRBJ1-3; unclear D gene. V was shortened by 5 bases and J by 0 bases, with 11 bases between the two germline ends. The CDR3 covers 15 residues. Germline values: CDR1 SEHNR, CDR2 FQNEAQ (reference sequence). DNA of the CDR3: TGTGCCAGCAGCCCCAGACAATACTCTGGAAACACCATATATTTT. It codes for CASSPRQYSGNTIYF.

The chain couples TRBV5-1 to TRBJ2-7; 10 nucleotides line up with TRBD2. V shed 4 bases, J shed 3 bases, and the junction held 4 bases outside the gene matches. The CDR3 extends over 14 amino acids. From germline, CDR1 is SGHRS and CDR2 YFSETQ. The CDR3 nucleotides read TGCGCCAGCAGCGGGGGACTAGCGAGCTACGAGCAGTACTTC. Amino acid sequence: CASSGGLASYEQYF.

V gene TRBV7-2 combines with J gene TRBJ2-7; 15 nucleotides line up with TRBD2. This CDR3 contains 19 residues. Per germline, CDR1 SGHTA and CDR2 FQGNSA. The V segment lost 5 bases and the J segment 3 bases; nucleotides outside the gene matches: 14. In nucleotides, the CDR3 is TGTGCCAGCAGCCTCGGTCGGACTAGCGGGGGGGCCACAGTCTACGAGCAGTACTTC. Amino acids: CASSLGRTSGGATVYEQYF. Based on the CDR3 plus reference TRBV7-2 and TRBJ2-7, the full variable domain is GAGVSQSPSNKVTEKGKDVELRCDPISGHTALYWYRQSLGQGLEFLIYFQGNSAPDKSGLPSDRFSAERTGGSVSTLTIQRTQQEDSAVYLCASSLGRTSGGATVYEQYFGPGTRLTVT.

J is TRBJ2-3 and V is TRBV19; D is unresolved. Per the germline V gene, CDR1 is LNHDA and CDR2 is SQIVND (reference sequence). This CDR3 spans 11 amino acids. The V end was cut by 0 bases, the J end by 10 bases, with 5 bases between. As DNA, the CDR3 is TGTGCCAGTAGTATAGATCGGGCGCAGTATTTT. It translates to CASSIDRAQYF.

The chain is built from TRBV2 and TRBJ1-5, with 7 positions matching TRBD1. There are 16 residues in the CDR3. V lost 1 base, J lost 4 bases, and 7 bases stayed unmatched. Germline CDR1 reads SNHLY; CDR2 reads FYNNEI. The CDR3 sequence is CASSEEGRRGNQPQHF. The CDR3 coding sequence is TGTGCCAGCAGTGAAGAGGGTCGCAGGGGGAATCAGCCCCAGCATTTT.

V usage is TRBV28 and J usage is TRBJ2-1, with TRBD1 identical over 8 bases. Per the germline V gene, CDR1 is MDHEN and CDR2 is SYDVKM. This CDR3 region has 15 residues. V trimming: 5 bases; J trimming: 6 bases; junction bases outside the gene matches: 9. CDR3 residues: CASSRTGWFGNEQFF. CDR3 nucleotides: TGTGCCAGCAGTCGGACAGGGTGGTTTGGCAATGAGCAGTTCTTC.

This clone was found once. This chain uses TRBV5-6 with TRBJ1-5, with 9 positions matching TRBD1. V lost 0 bases and J lost 7; bases outside the gene matches: 8. The CDR3 totals 16 residues. Germline values: CDR1 SGHDT, CDR2 YYEEEE. The CDR3 coding sequence is TGTGCCAGCAGCTTGGGAGGGGGACAGGGAAGCCAGCCCCAGCATTTT. Translating it yields CASSLGGGQGSQPQHF. The full variable domain, rest sourced from reference TRBV5-6 and TRBJ1-5, is DAGVTQSPTHLIKTRGQQVTLRCSPKSGHDTVSWYQQALGQGPQFIFQYYEEEERQRGNFPDRFSGHQFPNYSSELNVNALLLGDSALYLCASSLGGGQGSQPQHFGDGTRLSIL.

The J gene is TRBJ1-6, the V gene TRBV6-5; perhaps TRBD1 as D (6 bases). Between the trimmed V and J ends, which lost 4 bases and 6 bases, there was a span of 13 bases. The germline CDR1 and CDR2 sequences are MNHEY and SVGAGI. This CDR3 has 15 residues. CDR3 sequence reads: CASSSGTSTNSPLHF. The CDR3 bases are TGTGCCAGCAGTTCCGGGACATCCACTAATTCACCCCTCCACTTT.

The gene calls are TRBV6-2 or TRBV6-3 and TRBJ2-5; 9 bases fit TRBD2. The germline gives CDR1 MNHEY, CDR2 SVGEGT. The CDR3 consists of 15 residues. The V and J ends lost 3 bases and 2 bases, in that order; junction bases with no gene match: 4. CDR3 protein: CASSYGSGGQETQYF. The CDR3 DNA sequence: TGTGCCAGCAGTTATGGTAGCGGGGGACAAGAGACCCAGTACTTC.

The rearrangement uses TRBV30 and TRBJ2-3; no firm D call. This CDR3 contains 14 residues. Germline values: CDR1 GTSNPN, CDR2 SVGIG (reference sequence). V was shortened by 2 bases and J by 3 bases, with 12 bases between the two germline ends. This CDR3 reads CAWSNIPGTDTQYF. The DNA for the CDR3 is TGTGCCTGGAGTAACATTCCCGGGACAGATACGCAGTATTTT.

The V call is TRBV27, the J call TRBJ1-6; 7 bases are a match to TRBD1. J was trimmed by 8 bases and V by 5 bases; bases with no gene match: 9. The CDR3 is made up of 15 amino acids. Per the germline V gene, CDR1 is MNHEY and CDR2 is SMNVEV (reference sequence). CDR3 protein: CASSGTTGWYSPLHF. CDR3 bases: TGTGCCAGCAGTGGAACGACAGGGTGGTATTCACCCCTCCACTTT.

The chain couples TRBV6-1 to TRBJ2-3; 9 bases are a match to TRBD2. The germline gives CDR1 MNHNS, CDR2 SASEGT. J gave up 3 bases and V 0 bases, and 4 bases lay outside the gene matches. The CDR3 runs 16 residues. Here the CDR3 DNA reads TGTGCCAGCAGTGAAGCCACTGCGGGGGGGACAGATACGCAGTATTTT. Translating gives CASSEATAGGTDTQYF.